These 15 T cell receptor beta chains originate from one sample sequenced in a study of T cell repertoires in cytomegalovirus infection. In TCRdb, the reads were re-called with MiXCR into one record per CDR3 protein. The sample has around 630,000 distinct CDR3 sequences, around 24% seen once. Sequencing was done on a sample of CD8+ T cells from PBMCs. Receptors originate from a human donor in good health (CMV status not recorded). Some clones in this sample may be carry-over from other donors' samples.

The CDR3 here is CASSDIPRVRIDEQYF. CDR3 bases: TGTGCCAGCAGTGATATCCCCAGAGTACGTATCGACGAGCAGTACTTC. The chain joins TRBV2 to TRBJ2-7; no definite D call. The V end was cut by 3 bases, the J end by 5 bases, with 20 bases between. The CDR3 is 16 amino acids. Germline loops: CDR1 SNHLY, CDR2 FYNNEI.

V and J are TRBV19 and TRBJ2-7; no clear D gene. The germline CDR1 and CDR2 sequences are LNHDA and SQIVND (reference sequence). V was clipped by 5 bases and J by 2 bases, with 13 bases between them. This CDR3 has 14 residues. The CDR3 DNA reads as TGTGCCAGTAGTCCCGGGTGGGGAACCTACGAGCAGTACTTC. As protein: CASSPGWGTYEQYF.

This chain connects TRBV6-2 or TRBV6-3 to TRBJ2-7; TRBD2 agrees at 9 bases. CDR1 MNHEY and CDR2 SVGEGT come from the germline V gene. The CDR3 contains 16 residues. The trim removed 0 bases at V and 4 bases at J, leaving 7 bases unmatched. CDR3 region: CASSYSTGTSRYEQYV. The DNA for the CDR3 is TGTGCCAGCAGTTACTCGACTGGGACTAGCCGATACGAGCAGTACGTC.

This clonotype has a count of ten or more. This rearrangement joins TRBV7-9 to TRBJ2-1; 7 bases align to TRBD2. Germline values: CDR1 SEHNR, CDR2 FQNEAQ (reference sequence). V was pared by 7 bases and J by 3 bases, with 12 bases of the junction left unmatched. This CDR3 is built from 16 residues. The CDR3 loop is CASNLRGVPFYNEQFF. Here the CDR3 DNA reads TGTGCCAGCAACCTTCGGGGGGTCCCATTCTACAATGAGCAGTTCTTC. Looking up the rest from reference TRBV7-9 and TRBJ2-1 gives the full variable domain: DTGVSQNPRHKITKRGQNVTFRCDPISEHNRLYWYRQTLGQGPEFLTYFQNEAQLEKSRLLSDRFSAERPKGSFSTLEIQRTEQGDSAMYLCASNLRGVPFYNEQFFGPGTRLTVL.

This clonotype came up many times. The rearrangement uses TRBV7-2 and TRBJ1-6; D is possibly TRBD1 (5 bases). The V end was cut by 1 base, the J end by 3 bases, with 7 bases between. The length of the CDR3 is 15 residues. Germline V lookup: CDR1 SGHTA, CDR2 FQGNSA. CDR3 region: CASSLGGFYNSPLHF. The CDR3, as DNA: TGTGCCAGCAGCTTAGGGGGGTTCTATAATTCACCCCTCCACTTT.

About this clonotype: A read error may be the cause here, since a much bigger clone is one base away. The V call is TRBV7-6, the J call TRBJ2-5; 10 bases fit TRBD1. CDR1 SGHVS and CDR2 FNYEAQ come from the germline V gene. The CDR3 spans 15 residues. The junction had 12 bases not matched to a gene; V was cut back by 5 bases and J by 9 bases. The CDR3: CASSPGTGVWEAQYF. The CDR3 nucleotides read TGTGCCAGCAGCCCCGGGACAGGGGTTTGGGAGGCCCAGTACTTC.

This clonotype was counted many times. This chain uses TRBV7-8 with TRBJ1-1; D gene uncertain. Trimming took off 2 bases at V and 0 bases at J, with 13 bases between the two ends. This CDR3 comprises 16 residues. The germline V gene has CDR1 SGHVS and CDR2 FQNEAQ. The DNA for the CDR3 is TGTGCCAGCAGCTTATTGGGCAGAATTATGAACACTGAAGCTTTCTTT. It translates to CASSLLGRIMNTEAFF.

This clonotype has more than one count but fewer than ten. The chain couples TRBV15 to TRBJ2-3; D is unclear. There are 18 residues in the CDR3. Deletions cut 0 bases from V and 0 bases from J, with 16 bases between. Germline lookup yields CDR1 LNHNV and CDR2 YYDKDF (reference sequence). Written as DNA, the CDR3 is TGTGCCACCAGCAGAGATTACCCCGGACGCGTTAGCACAGATACGCAGTATTTT. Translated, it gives CATSRDYPGRVSTDTQYF.

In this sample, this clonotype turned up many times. The CDR3: CASSLAGNGPHEQYV. CDR3 nucleotide sequence: TGTGCCAGCAGCTTAGCGGGAAACGGCCCCCACGAGCAGTACGTC. The V call is TRBV7-2, the J call TRBJ2-7; D remains ambiguous. The CDR3 is 15 residues long. Trimming cost V 0 bases and J 5 bases, with 14 bases left between them. From germline, CDR1 is SGHTA and CDR2 FQGNSA.

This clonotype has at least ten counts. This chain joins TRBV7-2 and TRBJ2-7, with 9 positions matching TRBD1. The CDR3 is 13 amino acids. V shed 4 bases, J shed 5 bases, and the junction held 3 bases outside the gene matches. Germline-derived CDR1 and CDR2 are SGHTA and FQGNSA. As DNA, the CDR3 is TGTGCCAGCAGCTCGCGGACAGGGGACGAGCAGTACGTC. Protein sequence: CASSSRTGDEQYV.

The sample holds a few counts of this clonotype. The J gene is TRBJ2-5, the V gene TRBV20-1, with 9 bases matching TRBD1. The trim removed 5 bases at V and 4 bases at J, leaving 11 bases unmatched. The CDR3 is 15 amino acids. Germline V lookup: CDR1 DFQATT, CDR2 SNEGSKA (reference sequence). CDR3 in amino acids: CSAREPDRGGETQYF. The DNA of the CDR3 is TGCAGTGCTCGCGAGCCGGACAGGGGAGGAGAGACCCAGTACTTC.

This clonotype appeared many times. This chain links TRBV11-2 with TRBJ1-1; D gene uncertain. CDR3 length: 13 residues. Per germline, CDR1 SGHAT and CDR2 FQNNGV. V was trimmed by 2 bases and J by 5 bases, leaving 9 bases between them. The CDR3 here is CASSLWGGTEAFF. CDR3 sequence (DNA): TGTGCCAGCAGCTTATGGGGAGGGACTGAAGCTTTCTTT.

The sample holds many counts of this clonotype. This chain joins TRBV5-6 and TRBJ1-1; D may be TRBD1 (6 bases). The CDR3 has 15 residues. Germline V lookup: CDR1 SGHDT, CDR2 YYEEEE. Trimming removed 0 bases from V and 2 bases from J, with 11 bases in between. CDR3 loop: CASSLEPGENTEAFF. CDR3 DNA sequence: TGTGCCAGCAGCTTGGAGCCAGGGGAAAACACTGAAGCTTTCTTT.

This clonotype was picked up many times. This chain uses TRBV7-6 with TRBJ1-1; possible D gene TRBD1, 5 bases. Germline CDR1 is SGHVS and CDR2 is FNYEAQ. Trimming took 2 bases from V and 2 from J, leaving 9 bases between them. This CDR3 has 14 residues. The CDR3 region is CASSLYGDNTEAFF. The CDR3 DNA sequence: TGTGCCAGCAGCTTATACGGGGACAACACTGAAGCTTTCTTT.

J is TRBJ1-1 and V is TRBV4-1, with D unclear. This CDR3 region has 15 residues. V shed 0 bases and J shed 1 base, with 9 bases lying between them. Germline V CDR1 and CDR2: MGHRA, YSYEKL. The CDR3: CASSQDPMGNTEAFF. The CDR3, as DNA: TGCGCCAGCAGCCAAGACCCAATGGGGAACACTGAAGCTTTCTTT.